Presented here are 19 T cell receptor beta chains from one specimen sequenced in a study of cytomegalovirus exposure and HLA in healthy donors. A multiplex PCR was run with 60 Vbeta primers and 13 Jbeta primers. Clones were sequenced by immunoSEQ multiplex PCR, and TCRdb holds only the in-frame ones, with some missing. The table lists 150,000 to 200,000 clones, about nine tenths of them singletons. Material for sequencing was PBMCs. These receptors all come from a boy under 10 years old in good health and CMV-seronegative.

The V call is TRBV28, the J call TRBJ2-2; tentatively, D is TRBD1 (6 bases). Germline V gene lookup returns CDR1 MDHEN and CDR2 SYDVKM. V lost 2 bases to trimming and J lost 4 bases, with 23 bases between them. The CDR3 is 19 amino acids. The CDR3 DNA follows: TGTGCCAGCAGTTTACTATCGACAGGACCCCCTATTAGCACCGGGGAGCTGTTTTTT. Translation gives CASSLLSTGPPISTGELFF.

This rearrangement joins TRBV19 to TRBJ2-3; 10 bases match TRBD1. The CDR3 runs 16 residues. Germline CDR1 and CDR2: LNHDA and SQIVND (reference sequence). V lost 5 bases and J lost 3; bases outside the gene matches: 8. The CDR3 coding sequence is TGTGCCAGTAGTCTTCTCGGGACAGGGGTTACAGATACGCAGTATTTT. Amino acid sequence: CASSLLGTGVTDTQYF.

A few counts support this clone. V and J are TRBV4-2 and TRBJ2-7; TRBD2 agrees at 8 bases. CDR3 length equals 15 residues. J lost 3 bases, V lost 0 bases, and 4 bases had no gene match. Germline assignment: CDR1 LGHNA and CDR2 YNFKEQ. The CDR3 DNA sequence: TGTGCCAGCAGCCAAGACCGGGGGGGCTACTACGAGCAGTACTTC. It encodes CASSQDRGGYYEQYF.

This clone occurred a few times. This chain links TRBV18 with TRBJ1-3, with D perhaps TRBD1 (5 bases). Looked up from germline, CDR1 is KGHSH and CDR2 is LQKENI. V was pared by 3 bases and J by 0 bases, with 15 bases between. This CDR3 comprises 17 residues. The CDR3 nucleotides are TGTGCCAGCTCACCCCGACAGATCGAAAGCTCTGGAAACACCATATATTTT. It yields the protein CASSPRQIESSGNTIYF.

To note about this clone: Its ends do not fully match the called genes, so a read error is possible. The chain joins TRBV4-1 to TRBJ1-2; TRBD1 matches 12 bases. Germline CDR1 is MGHRA and CDR2 is YSYEKL. The CDR3 is 15 amino acids. CDR3 protein: CAGSQGTGGISGYTF. As DNA, the CDR3 is TGCGCCGGCAGCCAAGGGACAGGGGGCATAAGTGGCTACACCTTC.

The V call is TRBV19, the J call TRBJ1-2; possible D gene TRBD1, 5 bases. The CDR3 has 14 residues. The germline V gene has CDR1 LNHDA and CDR2 SQIVND (reference sequence). Trimming left V 6 bases short and J 4 bases short, with 15 bases between. The CDR3 DNA reads as TGTGCCAGTAGCTATACGGGGGGACTCTATGGCTACACCTTC. It specifies CASSYTGGLYGYTF. Using reference TRBV19 and TRBJ1-2 for the parts outside the CDR3, the full variable domain is DGGITQSPKYLFRKEGQNVTLSCEQNLNHDAMYWYRQDPGQGLRLIYYSQIVNDFQKGDIAEGYSVSREKKESFPLTVTSAQKNPTAFYLCASSYTGGLYGYTFGSGTRLTVV.

The table lists this clone with a few counts. In DNA form, the CDR3 reads TGCGCCAGCAGCCACGGGTGGAGACAGGGGTTGTCTGGGGCCAACGTCCTGACTTTC. Its translation: CASSHGWRQGLSGANVLTF. The chain combines TRBV5-1 with TRBJ2-6, with TRBD1 matching over 8 bases. The CDR3 spans 19 residues. J gave up 1 base and V 4 bases, and 13 bases lay outside the gene matches. Germline V lookup: CDR1 SGHRS, CDR2 YFSETQ.

This chain uses TRBV7-2 with TRBJ2-5, with a tentative D call TRBD2 (6 bases). The CDR3 loop spans 14 amino acids. The ends were cut back, 5 bases at V and 3 bases at J, with 13 bases in the middle. The germline V gene encodes CDR1 SGHTA and CDR2 FQGNSA. The CDR3 nucleotides read TGTGCCAGCAGCCCCTCTTCGGGGGAAGAGACCCAGTACTTC. This encodes CASSPSSGEETQYF.

J is TRBJ2-7 and V is TRBV19; maybe TRBD1 (5 bases). The CDR3 runs to 16 residues. V lost 10 bases, J lost 2 bases, and 24 bases lay in between. Germline CDR1 is LNHDA and CDR2 is SQIVND (reference sequence). In DNA, the CDR3 is TGTGCCACCTCCCCGGTTTTGGACACGGCTACCTACGAGCAGTACTTC. This translates into CATSPVLDTATYEQYF.

J is TRBJ1-2 and V is TRBV28; a weak D match, TRBD1 (5 bases). Per the germline V gene, CDR1 is MDHEN and CDR2 is SYDVKM. V lost 2 bases and J lost 6, with 16 bases in between. The CDR3 is 15 amino acids. The CDR3 DNA follows: TGTGCCAGCAGTTTAAAGAAGACAGCCATTAATGGCTACACCTTC. It is translated as CASSLKKTAINGYTF.

The rearrangement uses TRBV11-2 and TRBJ1-5; D is unresolved. Looked up from germline, CDR1 is SGHAT and CDR2 is FQNNGV. The CDR3 loop spans 14 amino acids. Trimming took 5 bases from V and 7 from J, leaving 15 bases between them. The CDR3 loop reads CASSQGPAGQPQHF. In DNA, the CDR3 is TGTGCCAGCAGCCAAGGCCCAGCAGGACAGCCCCAGCATTTT.

The chain joins TRBV6-5 to TRBJ2-2, with 7 nucleotides matching TRBD1. Per the germline V gene, CDR1 is MNHEY and CDR2 is SVGAGI. The CDR3 contains 14 residues. V was pared by 4 bases and J by 6 bases, with 5 bases of the junction left unmatched. The CDR3 sequence: CASSSGQDPGELFF. The DNA of the CDR3 is TGTGCCAGCAGTTCCGGACAGGATCCCGGGGAGCTGTTTTTT.

The chain recombines TRBV30 with TRBJ1-1, with D possibly matching TRBD1 (5 bases). V lost 2 bases, J lost 1 base, and 14 bases lay in between. CDR1 is GTSNPN, CDR2 SVGIG, per germline (reference sequence). The CDR3 is made up of 15 amino acids. The CDR3 region has the DNA TGTGCCTGGAGTACTAACAGGAACAGGAACACTGAAGCTTTCTTT. This translates into CAWSTNRNRNTEAFF.

A word on this clone: One end of the junction varies from germline; a read error may be responsible. V gene TRBV7-9 combines with J gene TRBJ2-3, with TRBD2 matching over 12 bases. The CDR3 loop spans 17 amino acids. CDR1 is SEHNR, CDR2 FQNEAQ, per germline (reference sequence). The CDR3 DNA sequence: TGTTCCAGCAGCTCACGGACTAGCGGGGAATACACAGATACGCAGTATTTT. Amino acids: CSSSSRTSGEYTDTQYF.

The rearrangement joins TRBV27 to TRBJ2-7; D gene ambiguous. The germline V and J ends were trimmed by 4 bases and 1 base, with 8 bases remaining between them. CDR1 MNHEY and CDR2 SMNVEV come from the germline V gene (reference sequence). CDR3 length equals 13 residues. CDR3 sequence: CASSYDGSYEQYF. CDR3 in DNA: TGTGCCAGCAGTTACGACGGGTCCTACGAGCAGTACTTC.

This sequence joins TRBV6-4 and TRBJ2-3, with 8 bases fitting TRBD2. The germline V gene has CDR1 MRHNA and CDR2 SNTAGT. The ends lost 4 bases at V and 4 bases at J; junction bases unmatched: 13. The CDR3 contains 17 residues. CDR3 nucleotides: TGTGCCAGCAGTGCCCCTCCGGGAGGGGGGGGGCCAGATACGCAGTATTTT. Protein sequence: CASSAPPGGGGPDTQYF.

This clone was picked up one time. The gene calls are TRBV11-2 and TRBJ2-1, with TRBD1 matching 7 bases. CDR1 is SGHAT and CDR2 is FQNNGV in the germline V gene. The CDR3 is made up of 14 amino acids. With V trimmed by 6 bases and J by 2 bases, 4 bases remained unmatched. As DNA, the CDR3 is TGTGCCAGCAGTAAGGGGGCCGCCTACAATGAGCAGTTCTTC. This encodes CASSKGAAYNEQFF. Using reference TRBV11-2 and TRBJ2-1 for the parts outside the CDR3, the full variable domain is EAGVAQSPRYKIIEKRQSVAFWCNPISGHATLYWYQQILGQGPKLLIQFQNNGVVDDSQLPKDRFSAERLKGVDSTLKIQPAKLEDSAVYLCASSKGAAYNEQFFGPGTRLTVL.

V is TRBV6-1 and J is TRBJ1-2; D is unresolved. Trimming left V 3 bases short and J 8 bases short, with 10 bases between. The germline gives CDR1 MNHNS, CDR2 SASEGT. The CDR3 spans 12 residues. CDR3 DNA: TGTGCCAGCAGTGACTACAGTTACGGCTACACCTTC. Protein: CASSDYSYGYTF.

The chain couples TRBV27 to TRBJ2-2, with 10 bases identical to TRBD2. The germline V gene encodes CDR1 MNHEY and CDR2 SMNVEV (reference sequence). CDR3 length equals 16 residues. V dropped 4 bases and J dropped 5; count of bases not matched to a gene: 7. CDR3 sequence (DNA): TGTGCCAGCAGTTCGCTAGCGGGAGAAGGGACCGGGGAGCTGTTTTTT. Translated: CASSSLAGEGTGELFF.